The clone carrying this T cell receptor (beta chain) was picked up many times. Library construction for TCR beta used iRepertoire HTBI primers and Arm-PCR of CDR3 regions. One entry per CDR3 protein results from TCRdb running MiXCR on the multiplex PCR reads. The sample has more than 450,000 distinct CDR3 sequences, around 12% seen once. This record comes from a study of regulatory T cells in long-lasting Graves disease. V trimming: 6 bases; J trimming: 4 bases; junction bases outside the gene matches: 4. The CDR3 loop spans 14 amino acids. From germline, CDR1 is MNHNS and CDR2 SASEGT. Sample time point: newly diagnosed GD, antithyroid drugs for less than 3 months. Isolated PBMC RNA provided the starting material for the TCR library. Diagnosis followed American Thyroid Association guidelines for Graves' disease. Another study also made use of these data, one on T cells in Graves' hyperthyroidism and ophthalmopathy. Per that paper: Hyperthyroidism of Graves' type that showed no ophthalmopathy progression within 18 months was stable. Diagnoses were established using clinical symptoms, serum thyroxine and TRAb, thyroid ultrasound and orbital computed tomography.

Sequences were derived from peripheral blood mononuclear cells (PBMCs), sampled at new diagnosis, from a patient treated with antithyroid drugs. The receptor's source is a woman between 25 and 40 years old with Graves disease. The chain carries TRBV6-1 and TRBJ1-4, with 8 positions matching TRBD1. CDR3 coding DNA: TGTGCCAGCAGATTACAGGGGGGTAATGAAAAACTGTTTTTT. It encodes CASRLQGGNEKLFF.